This TCR beta chain is drawn from a study of early T cells in non-severe SARS-CoV-2 infection. This clonotype was detected only a few times. Individual cDNA molecules received unique molecular identifiers during library preparation. Each CDR3 protein gets one entry after TCRdb re-called the 5' RACE reads with MiXCR. The data show 100,000 or so distinct CDR3 sequences, with around 13% seen just once and approximately 6% held by the top ten. The sequencing sample was made of whole blood. This TCR derives from an adult who was a healthcare worker with PCR-confirmed SARS-CoV-2 infection or an uninfected control (not recorded which).

The DNA of the CDR3 is TGTGCCAGCACCTCCTCGGGCAGGGTTACCTACGAGCAGTACTTC. It encodes CASTSSGRVTYEQYF. The chain recombines TRBV2 with TRBJ2-7, with D possibly matching TRBD1 (5 bases). Looked up from germline, CDR1 is SNHLY and CDR2 is FYNNEI. V gave up 7 bases and J gave up 2 bases, with 18 bases separating them. The CDR3 has 15 residues.